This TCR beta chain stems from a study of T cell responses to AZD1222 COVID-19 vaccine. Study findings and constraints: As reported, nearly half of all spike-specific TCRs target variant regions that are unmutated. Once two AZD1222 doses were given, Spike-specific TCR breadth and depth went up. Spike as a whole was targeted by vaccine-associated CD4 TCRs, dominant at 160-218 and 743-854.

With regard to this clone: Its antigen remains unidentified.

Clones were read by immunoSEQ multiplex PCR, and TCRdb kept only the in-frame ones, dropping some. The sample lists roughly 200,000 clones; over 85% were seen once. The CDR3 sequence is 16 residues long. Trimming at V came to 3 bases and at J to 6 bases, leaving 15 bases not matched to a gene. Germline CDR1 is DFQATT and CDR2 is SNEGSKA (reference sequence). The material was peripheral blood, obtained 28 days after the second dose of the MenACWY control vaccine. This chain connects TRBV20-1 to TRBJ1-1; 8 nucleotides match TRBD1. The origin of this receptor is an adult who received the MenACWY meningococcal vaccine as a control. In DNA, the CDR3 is TGCAGTGCTAGTCCCCCGGGACAGGTGACTATGGCTGAAGCTTTCTTT. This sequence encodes CSASPPGQVTMAEAFF.